Shown below are 5 T cell receptor beta chains from a single sample sequenced in a study of regulatory T cells in long-lasting Graves disease. Time point of the sample: persistent/refractory GD, antithyroid drugs over 5 years with positive TRAb. RNA extracted from PBMCs served as the sequencing template. Investigators prepared the TCR beta libraries by applying iRepertoire HTBI primers and Arm-PCR of CDR3 regions. TCRdb used MiXCR to reprocess the multiplex PCR reads, holding one entry per CDR3 protein. The sample lists approximately 440,000 distinct CDR3 sequences; around 24% were seen once. The material was peripheral blood mononuclear cells (PBMCs), obtained when the disease was refractory, from a patient treated with antithyroid drugs. The receptors shown here come from a female donor with Graves disease.

This clonotype was counted a few times. A clone one base away is much larger, so this may be a read error. DNA of the CDR3: TGTGCCAGCAAGGGACAGGGGGTCTCCTACGAGCAGTACTTC. Amino acid sequence: CASKGQGVSYEQYF. The chain couples TRBV6-2 or TRBV6-3 to TRBJ2-7; 11 bases line up with TRBD1. The CDR3 contains 14 residues. In germline, CDR1 is MNHEY, CDR2 SVGEGT. V was clipped by 7 bases and J by 0 bases; unmatched bases: 2.

This sequence joins TRBV24-1 and TRBJ2-1, with D possibly TRBD2 on 5 matching bases. Per the germline V gene, CDR1 is KGHDR and CDR2 is SFDVKD. Between the trimmed V and J ends, which lost 6 bases and 5 bases, there was a span of 16 bases. The CDR3 consists of 15 residues. The CDR3 reads CATSPRPPSNNEQFF. CDR3 nucleotide sequence: TGTGCCACCAGTCCCCGACCTCCTAGCAACAATGAGCAGTTCTTC.

This clonotype has ten or more counts. In DNA, the CDR3 is TGCAGTGCTAGAGGTTCGTCGGACTACACTGAAGCTTTCTTT. Translated, it gives CSARGSSDYTEAFF. This rearrangement joins TRBV20-1 to TRBJ1-1; D gene unclear. The germline V gene encodes CDR1 DFQATT and CDR2 SNEGSKA (reference sequence). This CDR3 contains 14 residues. V gave up 1 base and J gave up 3 bases, with 12 bases separating them.

There are many counts of this clonotype. The chain couples TRBV3-1 to TRBJ2-7; TRBD2 matches at 8 bases. This CDR3 spans 14 amino acids. The V segment lost 4 bases and the J segment 6 bases; nucleotides outside the gene matches: 8. Germline CDR1 is LGHDT and CDR2 is YNNKEL (reference sequence). CDR3: CASSLGTRRGEQYF. The CDR3 bases are TGTGCCAGCAGCCTCGGGACTAGGAGGGGCGAGCAGTACTTC.

V gene TRBV5-1 combines with J gene TRBJ1-2; D ambiguous. V was trimmed by 4 bases and J by 4 bases, leaving 8 bases between them. CDR1 and CDR2 from the germline V gene are SGHRS and YFSETQ. The CDR3 has 12 residues. The CDR3 here is CASSDQAYGYTF. Written as DNA, the CDR3 is TGCGCCAGCAGCGATCAAGCCTATGGCTACACCTTC.